A selection of T cell receptor beta chains follows, all from one sample in a study of PD-L1 blockade in urothelial cancer. Profiled with immunoSEQ multiplex PCR; TCRdb holds only in-frame clones, not every one. The sample carries 55,000 to 70,000 clones, more than 65% recorded once. The material was PBMCs, obtained around atezolizumab (anti-PD-L1) treatment. Receptors originate from a man between 65 and 85 years old with urothelial cancer. Both conserved end residues are part of each CDR3. Each record gives: D gene, J gene, V gene, clone size, CDR3 protein, CDR3 DNA. The D gene is left open where the match is weak. The listing skips clone size in some rows; elsewhere it reads once, few, many or a size class.

- TRBJ1-2 TRBV27 - CASSPRERDGYTF TGTGCCAGCAGTCCCAGGGAAAGGGATGGCTACACCTTC
TRBD1 TRBJ1-5 TRBV5-6 - CASSRRGRIQPQHF TGTGCCAGCAGCCGCAGGGGGCGAATTCAGCCCCAGCATTTT
- TRBJ2-5 TRBV4-1 - CASSPSGVAETQYF TGCGCCAGCAGCCCCTCGGGAGTGGCAGAGACCCAGTACTTC
TRBD2 TRBJ2-7 TRBV11-2 once CASSSGLAGGREQYF TGTGCCAGCAGCTCAGGACTAGCGGGAGGGCGCGAGCAGTACTTC
- TRBJ2-3 TRBV11-2 - CASSLGPLAADTQYF TGTGCCAGCAGCTTAGGCCCCCTGGCGGCAGATACGCAGTATTTT
- TRBJ1-1 TRBV10-2 - CASSGGAEAFF TGCGCCAGCAGTGGGGGGGCTGAAGCTTTCTTT
- TRBJ2-1 TRBV5-1 - CASSLGLDNEQFF TGCGCCAGCAGCTTAGGTCTAGACAATGAGCAGTTCTTC
TRBD1 TRBJ1-2 TRBV27 - CASSSIPGQGGNYGYTF TGTGCCAGCAGTTCTATACCGGGACAGGGGGGTAACTATGGCTACACCTTC
- TRBJ2-7 TRBV2 once CASSEVSTGSYEQYF TGTGCCAGCAGTGAAGTCTCGACGGGCTCCTACGAGCAGTACTTC
TRBD2 TRBJ2-3 TRBV2 - CASSVTAGLDTQYF TGTGCCAGCAGTGTAACAGCGGGATTAGATACGCAGTATTTT
- TRBJ1-4 TRBV30 - CAWSGREELFF TGTGCCTGGAGTGGGAGGGAAGAACTGTTTTTT
TRBD1 TRBJ1-4 TRBV29-1 - CSVAPQGANEKLFF TGCAGCGTTGCCCCCCAGGGGGCTAATGAAAAACTGTTTTTT
- TRBJ2-2 TRBV5-1 - CASSPGQNTGELFF TGCGCCAGCAGCCCAGGGCAGAACACCGGGGAGCTGTTTTTT
- TRBJ2-2 TRBV6-1 - CASSDRPGRSTGELFF TGTGCCAGCAGTGACCGGCCGGGAAGGAGCACCGGGGAGCTGTTTTTT
TRBD1 TRBJ2-3 TRBV30 - CAWNVGGSTDTQYF TGTGCCTGGAACGTAGGGGGCAGCACAGATACGCAGTATTTT
- TRBJ2-7 TRBV7-9 - CATRMAGSYEQYF TGTGCCACCCGCATGGCAGGTAGCTACGAGCAGTACTTC
- TRBJ1-1 TRBV9 - CASSTALNTEAFF TGTGCCAGCAGCACAGCCCTGAACACTGAAGCTTTCTTT
TRBD1 TRBJ2-1 TRBV7-9 - CASSLDRGSYNEQFF TGTGCCAGCAGCTTGGACAGGGGCTCCTACAATGAGCAGTTCTTC
- TRBJ2-1 TRBV27 - CASSSRGGGNEQFF TGTGCCAGCAGTTCCCGGGGAGGGGGGAATGAGCAGTTCTTC